This T cell receptor beta chain derives from a study of beta chain features in type 1 diabetes. This clone was found a few times. Its matching antigen is unknown. General observations from the study: Patients with Type 1 diabetes showed moderately but significantly shorter TCRB CDR3s in all four CD4+ subsets.

The isolated RNA, all of it, was reverse transcribed, so expressed TCRB transcripts were what got sequenced. TCRdb's table, derived via immunoSEQ multiplex PCR, lists solely in-frame clones and lacks some. The data contain hundreds of thousands of clones, around 15% of them seen just once; the ten biggest clones take up less than 0.025%. The CDR3 totals 13 residues. With 4 bases removed from V and 3 bases from J, the gap between germline ends came to 10 bases. The germline V gene has CDR1 SEHNR and CDR2 FQNEAQ (reference sequence). This clonotype was sampled from a man aged 18 to 29 with type 1 diabetes. Sequenced material: naive CD4+ T cells from blood. The chain recombines TRBV7-9 with TRBJ2-7; unclear D gene. The CDR3 nucleotides read TGTGCCAGCAGCTCCATTTTGGGCTACGAGCAGTACTTC. Its protein is CASSSILGYEQYF. Looking up the rest from reference TRBV7-9 and TRBJ2-7 gives the full variable domain: DTGVSQNPRHKITKRGQNVTFRCDPISEHNRLYWYRQTLGQGPEFLTYFQNEAQLEKSRLLSDRFSAERPKGSFSTLEIQRTEQGDSAMYLCASSSILGYEQYFGPGTRLTVT.